These T cell receptor beta chains were read from a single sample in a study of T cell changes during pregnancy in multiple sclerosis. Some clones are missing from TCRdb's copy, which holds only in-frame ones; the method was immunoSEQ multiplex PCR. The table includes about 55,000 clones, roughly 94% detected once. The material was CD8+ T cells from peripheral blood mononuclear cells, obtained after pregnancy. These receptors were collected from a female donor with multiple sclerosis, enrolled in a pregnancy study. Each CDR3 is given with its conserved first and last residue. D genes are given only for firm matches.

J: TRBJ2-5
D: TRBD2
length: 13
V: TRBV9
DNA: TGTGCCAGCAGCCCGGGGGGTACGGAGACCCAGTACTTC
CDR3: CASSPGGTETQYF

J: TRBJ2-7
D: -
length: 14
V: TRBV6-5
DNA: TGTGCCAGCAGCCCCCAGGGGACAACCTACGAGCAGTACTTC
CDR3: CASSPQGTTYEQYF

J: TRBJ2-3
D: TRBD1
length: 15
V: TRBV9
DNA: TGTGCCAGCAGCGCCGGGACAGGGGGCGCGGGTACGCAGTATTTT
CDR3: CASSAGTGGAGTQYF

J: TRBJ2-1
D: TRBD2
length: 17
V: TRBV10-3
DNA: TGTGCCATCAGTGGGGCATCGACTAGCGGGAGGGGCAATGAGCAGTTCTTC
CDR3: CAISGASTSGRGNEQFF

J: TRBJ2-7
D: TRBD1
length: 17
V: TRBV11-1
DNA: TGTGCCAGCAGCTTAGACGATCCCTTGACAGGGCACTACGAGCAGTACTTC
CDR3: CASSLDDPLTGHYEQYF

J: TRBJ1-1
D: -
length: 11
V: TRBV28
DNA: TGTGCCAGCAGTTGGGGGCGAGAAGCTTTCTTT
CDR3: CASSWGREAFF

J: TRBJ2-5
D: TRBD1
length: 14
V: TRBV11-1
DNA: TGTGCCAGCAGCTTATGGACAGGTCACCGAGATCAGTACTTC
CDR3: CASSLWTGHRDQYF

J: TRBJ2-1
D: -
length: 14
V: TRBV28
DNA: TGTGCCAGCAGTTTGACCGACCGTGGACTTGAGCAGTTCTTC
CDR3: CASSLTDRGLEQFF

J: TRBJ2-2
D: -
length: 13
V: TRBV5-1
DNA: TGCGCCAGCAGCTTTACGGGTTCCGGGGAGCTGTTTTTT
CDR3: CASSFTGSGELFF

J: TRBJ2-7
D: -
length: 15
V: TRBV30
DNA: TGTGCCTGGAGTGGGACAAATTTTCACAGCTACGAGCAGTACTTC
CDR3: CAWSGTNFHSYEQYF